This TCR beta chain stems from a study of vaccination effects on CD4 cells after COVID-19. Repertoires were generated with immunoSEQ multiplex PCR, while TCRdb's copy carries only in-frame clones and drops some. The sample consists of around 66,000 clones, around two thirds of them appearing once. Concerning this clone itself: What it recognizes is unknown.

CD4+ T cell isolation took place after 10 days of culture. Participants completed two doses of the BNT162b2 or mRNA-1273 vaccine. The V gene's germline CDR1 is SGHTA and CDR2 FQGNSA. The CDR3 runs to 16 residues. V was trimmed by 7 bases and J by 2 bases, leaving 19 bases between them. The clonotype originates from a human donor who received a COVID-19 vaccine. The sample in question was CD4+ T cells from PBMCs cultured without peptide, obtained after COVID-19 vaccination. The chain carries TRBV7-2 and TRBJ2-3, with D perhaps matching TRBD2 (5 bases). CDR3 nucleotides: TGTGCCAGCACCCCTGACGGGGTTTTACCCACAGATACGCAGTATTTT. Its translation: CASTPDGVLPTDTQYF.